These 19 T cell receptor beta chains share one sample of origin, sequenced in a study of OX40 agonist ivuxolimab in advanced cancers. Data came from immunoSEQ multiplex PCR; TCRdb stores just in-frame clones and leaves some out. Found here are 30,000 to 40,000 clones, around 90% of them singletons; the top ten hold under 15%. Sequences were derived from CD4+ or CD8+ T cells sorted from blood, sampled in a trial of the OX40 agonist ivuxolimab. These TCRs come from an adult with an advanced solid tumor such as melanoma, head and neck, liver or kidney cancer.

J is TRBJ2-7 and V is TRBV5-1, with D possibly being TRBD1 (5 bases). This CDR3 region has 15 residues. Trimming took 4 bases from V and 3 from J, leaving 17 bases between them. Per germline, CDR1 SGHRS and CDR2 YFSETQ. The CDR3 DNA sequence: TGCGCCAGCAGCGCCGATGGGGCGACGCTCTACGAGCAGTACTTC. This sequence encodes CASSADGATLYEQYF.

The chain links TRBV6-5 to TRBJ1-2, with D unclear. This CDR3 spans 13 amino acids. Germline V gives CDR1 MNHEY, CDR2 SVGAGI. V was cut by 5 bases and J by 4 bases, with 11 bases left in between. CDR3 bases: TGTGCCAGCAGTACCCCTTTTCTCTATGGCTACACCTTC. It specifies CASSTPFLYGYTF.

The chain carries TRBV5-5 and TRBJ2-7, with D unclear. This CDR3 comprises 14 residues. The V and J ends lost 1 base and 0 bases respectively, with 8 bases between them. Germline-derived CDR1 and CDR2 are SGHKS and YYEKEE (reference sequence). The CDR3 sequence is CASSLTSSSYEQYF. For the CDR3, the DNA is TGTGCCAGCAGCTTGACGTCGAGCTCCTACGAGCAGTACTTC.

V usage is TRBV11-2 and J usage is TRBJ1-1, with D possibly being TRBD1 (5 bases). In germline, CDR1 is SGHAT, CDR2 FQNNGV. Trimming left V 5 bases short and J 12 bases short, with 28 bases between. The CDR3 is made up of 16 amino acids. The chain's CDR3 is CASSRGAETQPQETFF. The CDR3 region has the DNA TGTGCCAGCAGCCGAGGGGCGGAGACGCAGCCGCAGGAAACTTTCTTT.

The chain combines TRBV27 with TRBJ2-7; 9 bases match TRBD1. This CDR3 region has 16 residues. CDR1 MNHEY and CDR2 SMNVEV come from the germline V gene (reference sequence). V was pared by 3 bases and J by 0 bases, with 6 bases of the junction left unmatched. The DNA of the CDR3 is TGTGCCAGCAGTTTCCTCGGGACAGGGCACTCCTACGAGCAGTACTTC. Amino acid sequence: CASSFLGTGHSYEQYF.

V and J are TRBV30 and TRBJ2-2; 10 nucleotides align to TRBD2. Germline CDR1 GTSNPN, CDR2 SVGIG (reference sequence). This CDR3 contains 16 residues. The J segment lost 1 base and the V segment lost 5 bases, leaving 7 bases of the junction unmatched. CDR3 amino acids: CAWVTSGDLNTGELFF. In DNA, the CDR3 is TGTGCCTGGGTTACTAGCGGGGACCTGAACACCGGGGAGCTGTTTTTT. Full variable domain (rest looked up from reference TRBV30 and TRBJ2-2): SQTIHQWPATLVQPVGSPLSLECTVEGTSNPNLYWYRQAAGRGLQLLFYSVGIGQISSEVPQNLSASRPQDRQFILSSKKLLLSDSGFYLCAWVTSGDLNTGELFFGEGSRLTVL.

This clone is a singleton in its sample. The chain has TRBV5-6 and TRBJ2-3; TRBD1 matches 7 bases. The germline V gene has CDR1 SGHDT and CDR2 YYEEEE. V trimming: 0 bases; J trimming: 2 bases; junction bases outside the gene matches: 3. The CDR3 is 15 residues long. Here the CDR3 reads CASSLGQGPTDTQYF. As DNA, the CDR3 is TGTGCCAGCAGCTTGGGACAGGGCCCCACAGATACGCAGTATTTT.

The genes are TRBV7-9 and TRBJ1-4; no clear D. The CDR3 length is 13 residues. Trimming stripped 3 bases from V and 8 bases from J, with 10 bases between. Germline CDR1 is SEHNR and CDR2 is FQNEAQ (reference sequence). For the CDR3, the DNA is TGTGCCAGCAGCTTGGTGCAGGAAGAAAAACTGTTTTTT. This translates into CASSLVQEEKLFF.

The rearrangement joins TRBV11-2 to TRBJ2-2; no definite D call. CDR1 is SGHAT and CDR2 is FQNNGV in the germline V gene. The V end lost 2 bases, the J end lost 5 bases, and 6 bases lay between the germline ends. This CDR3 comprises 13 residues. The CDR3 loop is CASSLKQTGELFF. As DNA, the CDR3 is TGTGCCAGCAGCTTAAAGCAGACCGGGGAGCTGTTTTTT. The full variable domain, rest sourced from reference TRBV11-2 and TRBJ2-2, is EAGVAQSPRYKIIEKRQSVAFWCNPISGHATLYWYQQILGQGPKLLIQFQNNGVVDDSQLPKDRFSAERLKGVDSTLKIQPAKLEDSAVYLCASSLKQTGELFFGEGSRLTVL.

Remarks on this clone: The same CDR3 also results from other DNA sequences found in this sample. The chain recombines TRBV29-1 with TRBJ1-2; TRBD1 is a possible D gene (5 bases). This CDR3 spans 11 amino acids. Trimming pared 8 bases from V and 8 bases from J, leaving 15 bases between. Germline CDR1 reads SQVTM; CDR2 reads ANQGSEA. The CDR3: CSRGAGEGYTF. CDR3 nucleotides: TGCAGCCGGGGTGCGGGGGAGGGCTACACCTTC.

This chain uses TRBV27 with TRBJ1-5, with 7 positions matching TRBD1. J was trimmed by 4 bases and V by 5 bases; bases with no gene match: 8. This CDR3 spans 15 amino acids. Looked up from germline, CDR1 is MNHEY and CDR2 is SMNVEV (reference sequence). The DNA for the CDR3 is TGTGCCAGCAGTCCTCGGGACAGACCTAATCAGCCCCAGCATTTT. Translation gives CASSPRDRPNQPQHF.

CDR3 sequence reads: CATLVAGDHEQYF. The CDR3, as DNA: TGTGCCACCTTGGTAGCGGGAGACCACGAGCAGTACTTC. The V and J genes are TRBV6-1 and TRBJ2-7, with 9 bases aligning to TRBD2. This CDR3 has 13 residues. V was pared by 10 bases and J by 5 bases, with 9 bases of the junction left unmatched. Germline-derived CDR1 and CDR2 are MNHNS and SASEGT.

The rearrangement links TRBV9 to TRBJ2-2; the D gene is possibly TRBD1 (6 bases). CDR3 length: 19 amino acids. The germline gives CDR1 SGDLS, CDR2 YYNGEE. The V gene lost 4 bases and the J gene lost 0 bases, with 22 bases spanning the gap. The CDR3, as DNA: TGTGCCAGCAGCACCACCGAGGGGGATCCGTTCGCGAACACCGGGGAGCTGTTTTTT. Encoded protein: CASSTTEGDPFANTGELFF. The whole variable domain, filled in from reference TRBV9 and TRBJ2-2, reads DSGVTQTPKHLITATGQRVTLRCSPRSGDLSVYWYQQSLDQGLQFLIQYYNGEERAKGNILERFSAQQFPDLHSELNLSSLELGDSALYFCASSTTEGDPFANTGELFFGEGSRLTVL.

In its sample, this clone was seen a few times. The V gene is TRBV6-4, the J gene TRBJ2-1; TRBD2 aligns across 11 bases. The germline V gene encodes CDR1 MRHNA and CDR2 SNTAGT. This CDR3 spans 14 amino acids. J lost 5 bases, V lost 4 bases, and 1 base had no gene match. Here the CDR3 DNA reads TGTGCCAGCAGTGTAGCGGGAGGGAACAATGAGCAGTTCTTC. This sequence encodes CASSVAGGNNEQFF.

This sequence joins TRBV6-6 and TRBJ1-5; TRBD1 is a possible D gene (5 bases). Germline assignment: CDR1 MNHNY and CDR2 SVGAGI (reference sequence). This CDR3 comprises 13 residues. The V and J ends lost 6 bases and 6 bases respectively, with 12 bases between them. This CDR3 reads CASRSQGSQPQHF. The DNA of the CDR3 is TGTGCCAGCAGATCCCAGGGTTCTCAGCCCCAGCATTTT.

This chain joins TRBV19 and TRBJ2-1, with 11 bases identical to TRBD2. The CDR3 loop spans 15 amino acids. Germline V lookup: CDR1 LNHDA, CDR2 SQIVND (reference sequence). The trim removed 2 bases at V and 4 bases at J, leaving 1 base unmatched. The CDR3 DNA follows: TGTGCCAGTAGTATATGGACTAGCGGGTACAATGAGCAGTTCTTC. Translation: CASSIWTSGYNEQFF.

This clone was counted once. CDR3 sequence reads: CASSEFGIPGANVLTF. The CDR3, as DNA: TGTGCCAGCAGTGAATTTGGCATCCCTGGGGCCAACGTCCTGACTTTC. The chain links TRBV25-1 to TRBJ2-6; no reliable D call. Germline CDR1 is MGHDK and CDR2 is SYGVNS. The CDR3 loop spans 16 amino acids. The V gene lost 1 base and the J gene lost 2 bases, with 9 bases spanning the gap.

The chain joins TRBV7-7 to TRBJ2-1, with 8 bases fitting TRBD1. The CDR3 extends over 13 amino acids. Germline CDR1 SSHAT, CDR2 FNYEAQ (reference sequence). The CDR3 spells CAVRDRNYNEQFF. CDR3 bases: TGTGCTGTCCGGGACAGGAACTACAATGAGCAGTTCTTC.

This clone has only a few counts. The rearrangement uses TRBV7-6 and TRBJ1-1; D remains ambiguous. V gave up 2 bases and J gave up 5 bases, with 12 bases separating them. The CDR3 spans 14 residues. Germline CDR1 SGHVS, CDR2 FNYEAQ. For the CDR3, the DNA is TGTGCCAGCAGCTTAAGGTCCGGGGTAACTGAAGCTTTCTTT. Translated: CASSLRSGVTEAFF.